These T cell receptor beta chains were read from a single sample in a study of blood T cell repertoires in COVID-19. The data were produced by immunoSEQ multiplex PCR, yet TCRdb's version contains in-frame clones alone and is incomplete. The sample has 27,000 or so clones; 82% are singletons. Sequences were obtained from peripheral blood. Receptors originate from an older man with active or convalescent COVID-19. The CDR3 runs from the conserved cysteine through the conserved F or W. The D gene is left open where the match is weak. Only part of the rows carry a size: once, few, many, or a class if the clone is expanded.

clone_size	v_call	j_call	d_call	cdr3_nt	cdr3_aa
-	TRBV5-5	TRBJ1-1	TRBD1	TGTGCCAGCAGCTTGCGGGACAGGGGGCTCGACACTGAAGCTTTCTTT	CASSLRDRGLDTEAFF
once	TRBV6-5	TRBJ1-2	TRBD1	TGTGCCAGCCTAACAGGGGGTGGCTACACCTTC	CASLTGGGYTF
-	TRBV5-1	TRBJ1-4	-	TGCGCCAGCAGCTTGGCCGGGAGGGTAGAGGAAAAACTGTTTTTT	CASSLAGRVEEKLFF
-	TRBV6-5	TRBJ1-3	-	TGTGCCAGCCTAGGGGTGACTGGAAACACCATATATTTT	CASLGVTGNTIYF
-	TRBV27	TRBJ1-1	-	TGTGCCAGCAGTTGGGGGGGGACGGGGAACACTGAAGCTTTCTTT	CASSWGGTGNTEAFF
-	TRBV5-4	TRBJ1-2	-	TGTGCCAGCAGCTCCTGGGACACGTCCCGGTATGGCTACACCTTC	CASSSWDTSRYGYTF
-	TRBV27	TRBJ2-2	-	TGTGCCAGCAGTTTATTTGGCAGCGGACTAACCGGGGAGCTGTTTTTT	CASSLFGSGLTGELFF
-	TRBV12-3/TRBV12-4	TRBJ1-1	-	TGTGCCAGCAGTTTATCCAGTGAAACTGAAGCTTTCTTT	CASSLSSETEAFF
-	TRBV28	TRBJ2-5	TRBD2	TGTGCCAGCAGTGCGGGACTAGCGGGAGCCTTCGGCGAGACCCAGTACTTC	CASSAGLAGAFGETQYF
-	TRBV5-1	TRBJ2-1	TRBD2	TGCGCCAGCAGCTTAGAAGGGAGGGATGAGCAGTTCTTC	CASSLEGRDEQFF
once	TRBV3-1/TRBV3-2	TRBJ1-2	TRBD1	TGTGCCAGCAGCCAAGAGGGGACAGGATGGGGCTACACCTTC	CASSQEGTGWGYTF
-	TRBV20-1	TRBJ1-2	-	TGCAGTGCTAGTGAGGGGAGTAACTATGGCTACACCTTC	CSASEGSNYGYTF
-	TRBV25-1	TRBJ1-6	-	TGTGCCAGCCGCCAAGGAGGTAGCTCCTATAATTCACCCCTCCACTTT	CASRQGGSSYNSPLHF
-	TRBV25-1	TRBJ2-1	-	TGTGCCAGCAATGGGGGCAGCCTCAATGAGCAGTTCTTC	CASNGGSLNEQFF
-	TRBV28	TRBJ1-5	TRBD1	TGTGCCAGCAGCTTGGGACAGGGGTTTGACAATCAGCCCCAGCATTTT	CASSLGQGFDNQPQHF
few	TRBV5-1	TRBJ2-7	TRBD1	TGCGCCAGCAGCTTGGTGGGACAGGGGGCTTACGAGCAGTACTTC	CASSLVGQGAYEQYF
-	TRBV18	TRBJ2-7	-	TGTGCCAGCTCCCCGAGGACAACCTCATCCACCGAGCAGTACTTC	CASSPRTTSSTEQYF
-	TRBV19	TRBJ1-2	TRBD1	TGTGCCAGTAGTATACCGGACAGGGTAATCTTCCGTGGCTACACCTTC	CASSIPDRVIFRGYTF
-	TRBV5-1	TRBJ1-1	TRBD1	TGCGCCAGCAGCTTGACAGGGGTGGGCACTGAAGCTTTCTTT	CASSLTGVGTEAFF
-	TRBV9	TRBJ2-3	TRBD2	TGTGCCAGCAGCTCAACGGGGGGGCCGGCAGATACGCAGTATTTT	CASSSTGGPADTQYF
-	TRBV2	TRBJ2-5	TRBD2	TGTGCCAGCAGGCTAGCGGGAGTACCCCAGTACTTC	CASRLAGVPQYF
-	TRBV24-1	TRBJ2-7	TRBD1	TGTGCCACCAGTGACGCAGGGGGCGGCGAGCAGTACTTC	CATSDAGGGEQYF
-	TRBV2	TRBJ1-1	-	TGTGCCAGTAACCAGGGAGGTGGATGGGGGGGGTTGGCTGAAGCTTTCTTT	CASNQGGGWGGLAEAFF
-	TRBV19	TRBJ2-2	-	TGTGCCAGTAGTTCCGGACAACAGAACACCGGGGAGCTGTTTTTT	CASSSGQQNTGELFF
-	TRBV2	TRBJ1-1	-	TGTGCCAGCAGCCCAGAGGGTCAGACTGAAGCTTTCTTT	CASSPEGQTEAFF
-	TRBV5-1	TRBJ1-2	-	TGCGCCAGCAGCTGGGAGATGCAAACGAACTATGGCTACACCTTC	CASSWEMQTNYGYTF
-	TRBV7-3	TRBJ2-3	-	TGTGCCAGCACCCCGGGTCATGGAACAGATACGCAGTATTTT	CASTPGHGTDTQYF
once	TRBV15	TRBJ1-1	-	TGTGCCACCAGCAGACTGTCGGACACTGAAGCTTTCTTT	CATSRLSDTEAFF
once	TRBV7-9	TRBJ1-2	-	TGTGCCAGCAGCCTCCCCACGTTGCCAGGGGAAAGCGATGGCTACACCTTC	CASSLPTLPGESDGYTF